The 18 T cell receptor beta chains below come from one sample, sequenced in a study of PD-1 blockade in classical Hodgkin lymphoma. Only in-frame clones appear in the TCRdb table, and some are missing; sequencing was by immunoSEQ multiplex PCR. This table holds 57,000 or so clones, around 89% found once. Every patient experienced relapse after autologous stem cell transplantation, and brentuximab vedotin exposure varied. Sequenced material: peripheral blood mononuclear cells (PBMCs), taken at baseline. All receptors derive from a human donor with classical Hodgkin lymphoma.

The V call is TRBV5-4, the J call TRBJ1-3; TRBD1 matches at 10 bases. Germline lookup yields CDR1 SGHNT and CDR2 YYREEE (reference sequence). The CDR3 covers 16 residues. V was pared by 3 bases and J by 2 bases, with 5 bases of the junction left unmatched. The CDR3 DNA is TGTGCCAGCAGCTGGGGACAGGGGACCGCTGGAAACACCATATATTTT. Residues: CASSWGQGTAGNTIYF. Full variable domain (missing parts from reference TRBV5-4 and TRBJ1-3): ETGVTQSPTHLIKTRGQQVTLRCSSQSGHNTVSWYQQALGQGPQFIFQYYREEENGRGNFPPRFSGLQFPNYSSELNVNALELDDSALYLCASSWGQGTAGNTIYFGEGSWLTVV.

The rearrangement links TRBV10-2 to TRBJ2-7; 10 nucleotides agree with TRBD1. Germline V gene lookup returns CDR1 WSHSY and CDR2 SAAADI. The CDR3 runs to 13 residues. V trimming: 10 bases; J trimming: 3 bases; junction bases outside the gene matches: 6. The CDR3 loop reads CATWWTGGYEQYF. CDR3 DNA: TGCGCCACCTGGTGGACAGGGGGCTACGAGCAGTACTTC.

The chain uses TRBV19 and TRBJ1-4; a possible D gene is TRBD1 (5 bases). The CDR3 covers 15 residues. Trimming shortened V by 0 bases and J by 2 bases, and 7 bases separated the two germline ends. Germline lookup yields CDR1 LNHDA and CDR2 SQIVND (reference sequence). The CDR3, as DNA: TGTGCCAGTAGTATAGAGCGGGGGACTAATGAAAAACTGTTTTTT. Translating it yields CASSIERGTNEKLFF.

The CDR3 protein is CAWSSGGPYEQYF. The CDR3 DNA sequence: TGTGCCTGGAGTAGCGGGGGCCCCTACGAGCAGTACTTC. The V gene is TRBV30, the J gene TRBJ2-7; the match to TRBD2 covers 8 bases. J was trimmed by 2 bases and V by 2 bases; bases with no gene match: 2. Looked up from germline, CDR1 is GTSNPN and CDR2 is SVGIG (reference sequence). The CDR3 is 13 residues long.

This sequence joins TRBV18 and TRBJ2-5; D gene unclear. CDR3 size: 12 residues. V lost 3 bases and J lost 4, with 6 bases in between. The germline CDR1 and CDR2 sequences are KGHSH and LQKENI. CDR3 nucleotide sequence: TGTGCCAGCTCACCCCCCGGAGAGACCCAGTACTTC. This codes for CASSPPGETQYF.

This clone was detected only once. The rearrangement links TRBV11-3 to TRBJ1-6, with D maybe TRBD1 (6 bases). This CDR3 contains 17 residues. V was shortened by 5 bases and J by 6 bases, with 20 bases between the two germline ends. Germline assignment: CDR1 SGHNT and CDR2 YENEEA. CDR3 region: CASSPTWGQLLNSPLHF. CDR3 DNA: TGTGCCAGCAGCCCAACGTGGGGACAACTCCTTAATTCACCCCTCCACTTT.

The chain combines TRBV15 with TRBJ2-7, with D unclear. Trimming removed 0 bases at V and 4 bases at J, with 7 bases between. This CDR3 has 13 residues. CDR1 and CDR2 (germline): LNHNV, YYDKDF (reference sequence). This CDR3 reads CATSRDRGYEQYF. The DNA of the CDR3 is TGTGCCACCAGCAGAGATCGAGGTTACGAGCAGTACTTC.

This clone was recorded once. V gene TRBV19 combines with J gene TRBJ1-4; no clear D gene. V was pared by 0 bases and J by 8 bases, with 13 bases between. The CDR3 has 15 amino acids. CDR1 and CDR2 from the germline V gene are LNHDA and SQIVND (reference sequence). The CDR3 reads CASSIEGQAEEKLFF. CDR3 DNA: TGTGCCAGTAGTATAGAAGGGCAGGCGGAAGAAAAACTGTTTTTT.

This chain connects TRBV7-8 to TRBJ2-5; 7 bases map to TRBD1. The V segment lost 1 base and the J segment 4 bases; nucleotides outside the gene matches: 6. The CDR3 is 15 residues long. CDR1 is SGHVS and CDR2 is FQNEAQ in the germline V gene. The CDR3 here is CASSLVLGGLETQYF. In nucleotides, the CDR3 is TGTGCCAGCAGCTTAGTTCTAGGGGGCCTAGAGACCCAGTACTTC.

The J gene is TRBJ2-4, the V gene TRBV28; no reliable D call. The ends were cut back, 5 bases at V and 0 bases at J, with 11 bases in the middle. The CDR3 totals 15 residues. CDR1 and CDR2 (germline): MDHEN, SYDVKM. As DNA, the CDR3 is TGTGCCAGCAGTATAAAGACGGTAGCCAAAAACATTCAGTACTTC. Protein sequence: CASSIKTVAKNIQYF.

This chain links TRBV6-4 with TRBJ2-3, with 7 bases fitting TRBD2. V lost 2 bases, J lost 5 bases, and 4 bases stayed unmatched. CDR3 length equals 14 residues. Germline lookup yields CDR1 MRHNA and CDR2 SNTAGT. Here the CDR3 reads CASSDGGGEDTQYF. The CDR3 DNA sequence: TGTGCCAGCAGTGACGGGGGGGGTGAAGATACGCAGTATTTT.

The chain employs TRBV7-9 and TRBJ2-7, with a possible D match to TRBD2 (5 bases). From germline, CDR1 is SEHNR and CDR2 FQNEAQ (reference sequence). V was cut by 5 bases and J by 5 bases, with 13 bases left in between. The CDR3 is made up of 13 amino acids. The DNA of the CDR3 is TGTGCCAGCAGCCCCAGTCCCGGGGACGAGCAGTACTTC. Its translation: CASSPSPGDEQYF.

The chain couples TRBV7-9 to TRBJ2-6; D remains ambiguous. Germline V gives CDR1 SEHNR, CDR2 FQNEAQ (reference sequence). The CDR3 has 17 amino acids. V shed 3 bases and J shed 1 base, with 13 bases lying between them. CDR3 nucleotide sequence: TGTGCCAGCAGCTTCCTTTGGGTGGGGTCTGGGGCCAACGTCCTGACTTTC. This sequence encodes CASSFLWVGSGANVLTF.

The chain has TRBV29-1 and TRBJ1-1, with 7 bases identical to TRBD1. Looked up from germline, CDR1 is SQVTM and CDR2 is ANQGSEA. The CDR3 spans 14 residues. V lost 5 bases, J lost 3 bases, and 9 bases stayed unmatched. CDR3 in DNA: TGCAGCGTTAAGGACAGGACATATTACACTGAAGCTTTCTTT. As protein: CSVKDRTYYTEAFF.

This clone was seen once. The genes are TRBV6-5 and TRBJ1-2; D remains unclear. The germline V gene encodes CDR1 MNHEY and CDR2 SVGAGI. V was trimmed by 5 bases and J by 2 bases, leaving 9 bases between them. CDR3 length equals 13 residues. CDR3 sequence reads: CASSRGPNYGYTF. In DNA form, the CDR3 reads TGTGCCAGCAGTCGAGGGCCCAACTATGGCTACACCTTC.

CDR3 residues: CASSRRQGQNTEAFF. The CDR3 bases are TGTGCCAGCAGCAGACGACAGGGACAGAACACTGAAGCTTTCTTT. This sequence joins TRBV9 and TRBJ1-1, with TRBD1 matching over 7 bases. From germline, CDR1 is SGDLS and CDR2 YYNGEE. The CDR3 runs 15 residues. The J segment lost 1 base and the V segment lost 4 bases, leaving 7 bases of the junction unmatched.

The CDR3 sequence is CASSLTGGSPGANVLTF. CDR3 in DNA: TGTGCCAGTAGCTTGACAGGGGGCAGTCCCGGGGCCAACGTCCTGACTTTC. V is TRBV19 and J is TRBJ2-6; TRBD1 matches 10 bases. Germline assignment: CDR1 LNHDA and CDR2 SQIVND (reference sequence). The CDR3 runs 17 residues. The junction had 9 bases not matched to a gene; V was cut back by 6 bases and J by 4 bases. Variable domain in full (rest from reference TRBV19 and TRBJ2-6): DGGITQSPKYLFRKEGQNVTLSCEQNLNHDAMYWYRQDPGQGLRLIYYSQIVNDFQKGDIAEGYSVSREKKESFPLTVTSAQKNPTAFYLCASSLTGGSPGANVLTFGAGSRLTVL.

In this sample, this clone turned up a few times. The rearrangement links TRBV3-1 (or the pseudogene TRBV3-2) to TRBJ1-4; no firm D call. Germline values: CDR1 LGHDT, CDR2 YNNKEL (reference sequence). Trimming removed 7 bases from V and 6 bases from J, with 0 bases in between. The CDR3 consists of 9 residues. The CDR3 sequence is CASNEKLFF. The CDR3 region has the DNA TGTGCCAGCAATGAAAAACTGTTTTTT.